These 3 T cell receptor beta chains were all obtained from the same sample, sequenced in a study of Graves' ophthalmopathy and Graves' hyperthyroidism. Beta-chain TCR CDR3 regions were amplified from RNA transcripts. RT-PCR with HTBI primers came first, then second-round multiplex PCR. MiXCR was run by TCRdb on the multiplex PCR reads, yielding one entry per CDR3 protein. The sample includes around 660,000 distinct CDR3 sequences, under 50% of them seen just once. The specimen was peripheral blood. The source of these receptors is an adult man with Graves' ophthalmopathy.

In this sample, this clonotype turned up a few times. Germline is not matched at one junction end, which may reflect a read error. The chain joins TRBV6-1 to TRBJ2-7, with 14 bases lining up with TRBD2. The CDR3 is 16 amino acids. Germline loops: CDR1 MNHNS, CDR2 SASEGT. CDR3 sequence reads: CASREASGLAGVEQYF. CDR3 sequence (DNA): TGTGCCAGCAGAGAAGCTTCGGGACTAGCGGGAGTAGAGCAGTACTTC.

This clonotype was picked up a small number of times. The chain recombines TRBV12-3 or TRBV12-4 with TRBJ2-2, with 13 nucleotides matching TRBD2. This CDR3 contains 17 residues. J lost 2 bases, V lost 3 bases, and 3 bases had no gene match. The CDR3 sequence is CASSFTSGGVNTGELFF. CDR3 sequence (DNA): TGTGCCAGCAGTTTTACTAGCGGGGGGGTAAACACCGGGGAGCTGTTTTTT.

This clonotype has more than one count but fewer than ten. The CDR3 DNA sequence: TGTGCCTGGAGTCGGACGGATTGGTCTCCCCAGCATTTT. It encodes CAWSRTDWSPQHF. V and J are TRBV30 and TRBJ1-5; D gene unclear. Germline V CDR1 and CDR2: GTSNPN, SVGIG (reference sequence). CDR3 length: 13 residues. Trimming shortened V by 2 bases and J by 10 bases, and 15 bases separated the two germline ends.